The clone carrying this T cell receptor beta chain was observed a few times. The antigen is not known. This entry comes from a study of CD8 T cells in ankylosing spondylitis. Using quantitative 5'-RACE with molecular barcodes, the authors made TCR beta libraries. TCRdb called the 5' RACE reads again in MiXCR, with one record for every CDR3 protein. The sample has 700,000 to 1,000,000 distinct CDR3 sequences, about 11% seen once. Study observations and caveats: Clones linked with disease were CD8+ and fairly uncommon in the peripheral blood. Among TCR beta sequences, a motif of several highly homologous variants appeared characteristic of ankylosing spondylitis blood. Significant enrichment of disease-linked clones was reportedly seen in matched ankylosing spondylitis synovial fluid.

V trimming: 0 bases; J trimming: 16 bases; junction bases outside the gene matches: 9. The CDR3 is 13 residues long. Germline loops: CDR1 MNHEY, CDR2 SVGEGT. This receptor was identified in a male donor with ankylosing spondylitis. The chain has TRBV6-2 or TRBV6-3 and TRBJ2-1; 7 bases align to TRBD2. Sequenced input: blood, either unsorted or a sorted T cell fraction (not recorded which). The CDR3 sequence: CASSYSWAGEDFF. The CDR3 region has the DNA TGTGCCAGCAGTTACTCGTGGGCGGGAGAAGATTTCTTC.